This T cell receptor beta chain was retrieved from a study of T cell responses to AZD1222 COVID-19 vaccine (dated by TCRdb to the early 2020s). Background for the entire study: A total of over 230 trial participants underwent TCR sequencing, of whom about 210 had received two doses of AZD1222 and about 25 had received two doses of the MenACWY control vaccine. Trial participants were enrolled by age into 18-55, 56-69 and 70-plus year subgroups, with 148, 28 and 57 TCR-sequenced participants respectively. What the work shows at the level of the full study, not this receptor alone: Because no samples from the day 14 peak response were available, repertoires could be characterized only after the peak T cell response. Nearly half of unique spike-specific TCRs reportedly recognized epitopes outside regions mutated in the B.1.351 and B.1.1.7 variants. After two AZD1222 doses, both the breadth and the depth of spike-specific TCRs were significantly higher than at day 0 and than in MenACWY recipients. Only five or six AZD1222 recipients were SARS-CoV-2 seropositive at baseline, limiting conclusions about previously exposed vaccinees. The vaccine-associated CD4 TCRs covered the entire spike protein, and the dominant responses fell in regions 160-218 and 743-854. Most participants were white British and females outnumbered males, and the authors suggested that clonal diversity may have been underestimated. In the small 56-69-year group, the increase in depth fell short of significance, most likely because of low power.

V is clipped by 0 bases and J by 5 bases, and the sequence between their germline boundaries is 14 bases long. The CDR3 numbers 15 residues from cysteine through phenylalanine. The CDR3 DNA has 45 bases and is translated from base 1. The germline V gene (reference sequence) yields LGHDT for CDR1 and YNNKEL for CDR2. The CDR3 regions of human TCRbeta chains were subjected to immunosequencing. Per the source publication's procedure: TCRs in the repertoires were compared against a reference library of SARS-CoV-2-specific TCRs that had been generated with the MIRA antigen-specificity platform. Breadth meant the fraction of unique TCRs that were SARS-CoV-2-associated, whereas depth meant the fraction of total T cells that were SARS-CoV-2-associated. Using the MIRA data, every spike-specific TCR was mapped to the spike region that the TCR reacted to and assigned to either a CD4 or a CD8 class. Log10-transformed breadth and depth values were compared by one-way ANOVA with Sidak's multiple comparisons tests. The clones in this table, taken by TCRdb from immuneACCESS, are in-frame only. Not every clone is retained; where verified, under half of the shortfall comes from an unresolved V gene, and the cause of the rest is unknown. Clone size and V and J calls were adopted from that table, with D and trimming inferred from the DNA. The sample table holds 85,000 to 130,000 clones, of which roughly 91% were seen once. 8% of the sample belongs to the ten largest clones.

As for this clone: Its antigen is unknown. Per-base quality was not reported, and no clone a single base away is much larger than it.

The sample's time point label, in plain terms: about 28 days (+/-7) after the second vaccine dose. AZD1222 recipients with second doses at about 4 weeks or about 12 weeks were pooled, because spike-specific TCR depth and breadth did not differ between schedules. The vaccinee samples were drawn from two UK trials, COV001 and COV002, one of which was a single-blind randomized controlled phase 2/3 trial testing AZD1222 (ChAdOx1 nCoV-19) in healthy adults. For TCRbeta chain sequencing, PBMC samples from trial participants were taken at day 0 and at day 28 after the second dose. This TCR was recovered from an adult who received the AZD1222 COVID-19 vaccine. The source material was peripheral blood, sampled 28 days after the second AZD1222 dose. The chain is encoded by TRBV3-1 (or the pseudogene TRBV3-2) joined to TRBJ2-7; TRBD1 is perhaps the D gene, given 6 matching bases. This receptor has the CDR3 CASSQDQQGYHEQYF. The sequence in DNA is TGTGCCAGCAGCCAAGATCAACAGGGATACCACGAGCAGTACTTC.